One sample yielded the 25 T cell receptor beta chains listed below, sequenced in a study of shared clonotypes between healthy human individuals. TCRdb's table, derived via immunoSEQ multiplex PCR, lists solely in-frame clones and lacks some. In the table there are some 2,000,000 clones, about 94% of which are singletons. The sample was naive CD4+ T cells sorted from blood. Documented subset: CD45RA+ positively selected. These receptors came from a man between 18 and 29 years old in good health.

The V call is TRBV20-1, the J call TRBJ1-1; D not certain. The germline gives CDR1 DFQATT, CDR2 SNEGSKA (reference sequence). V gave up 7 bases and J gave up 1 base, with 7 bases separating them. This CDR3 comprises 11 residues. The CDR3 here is CSGGQNTEAFF. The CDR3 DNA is TGCAGTGGAGGGCAGAACACTGAAGCTTTCTTT.

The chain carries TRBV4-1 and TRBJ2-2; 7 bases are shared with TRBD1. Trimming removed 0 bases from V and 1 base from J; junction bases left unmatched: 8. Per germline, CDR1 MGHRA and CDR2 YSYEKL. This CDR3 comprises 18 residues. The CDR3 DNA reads TGCGCCAGCAGCCAAGATCGGAGACAGGGAAAGAACACCGGGGAGCTGTTTTTT. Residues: CASSQDRRQGKNTGELFF.

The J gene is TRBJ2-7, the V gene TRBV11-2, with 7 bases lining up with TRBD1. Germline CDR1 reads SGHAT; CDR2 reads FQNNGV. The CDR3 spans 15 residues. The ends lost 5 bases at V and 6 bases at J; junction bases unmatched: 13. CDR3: CASSLRETGNFEQYF. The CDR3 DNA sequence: TGTGCCAGCAGCCTCCGCGAGACAGGGAATTTCGAGCAGTACTTC. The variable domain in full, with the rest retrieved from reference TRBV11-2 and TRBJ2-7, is EAGVAQSPRYKIIEKRQSVAFWCNPISGHATLYWYQQILGQGPKLLIQFQNNGVVDDSQLPKDRFSAERLKGVDSTLKIQPAKLEDSAVYLCASSLRETGNFEQYFGPGTRLTVT.

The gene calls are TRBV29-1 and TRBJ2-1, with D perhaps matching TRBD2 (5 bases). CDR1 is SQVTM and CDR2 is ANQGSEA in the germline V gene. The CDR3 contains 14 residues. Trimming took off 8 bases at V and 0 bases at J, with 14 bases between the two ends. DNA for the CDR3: TGCAGCTCCGGGGAAGGGCACTCCTACAATGAGCAGTTCTTC. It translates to CSSGEGHSYNEQFF.

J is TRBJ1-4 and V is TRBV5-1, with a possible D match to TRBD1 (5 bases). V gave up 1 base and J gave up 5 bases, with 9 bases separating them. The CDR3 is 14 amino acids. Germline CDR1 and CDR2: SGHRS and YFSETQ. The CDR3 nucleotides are TGCGCCAGCAGCTTGTCGGGGCTGAATGAAAAACTGTTTTTT. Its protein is CASSLSGLNEKLFF. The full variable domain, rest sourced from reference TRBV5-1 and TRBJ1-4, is KAGVTQTPRYLIKTRGQQVTLSCSPISGHRSVSWYQQTPGQGLQFLFEYFSETQRNKGNFPGRFSGRQFSNSRSEMNVSTLELGDSALYLCASSLSGLNEKLFFGSGTQLSVL.

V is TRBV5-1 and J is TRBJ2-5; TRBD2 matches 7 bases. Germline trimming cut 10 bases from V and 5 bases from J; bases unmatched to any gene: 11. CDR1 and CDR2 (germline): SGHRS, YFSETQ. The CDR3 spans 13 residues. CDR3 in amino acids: CASREGLAETQYF. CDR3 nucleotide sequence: TGCGCCTCCAGGGAGGGCCTGGCTGAGACCCAGTACTTC.

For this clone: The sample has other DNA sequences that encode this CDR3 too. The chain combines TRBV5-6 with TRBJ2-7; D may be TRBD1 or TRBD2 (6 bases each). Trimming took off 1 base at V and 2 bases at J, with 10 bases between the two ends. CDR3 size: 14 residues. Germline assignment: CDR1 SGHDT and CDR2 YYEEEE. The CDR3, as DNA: TGTGCCAGCAGCTTGCAAGGGGGGACCTACGAGCAGTACTTC. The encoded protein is CASSLQGGTYEQYF.

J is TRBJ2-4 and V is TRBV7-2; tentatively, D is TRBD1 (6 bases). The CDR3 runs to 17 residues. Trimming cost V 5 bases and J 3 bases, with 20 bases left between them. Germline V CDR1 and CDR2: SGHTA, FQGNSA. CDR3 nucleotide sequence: TGTGCCAGCAGCCTAGACAATCAGGGGAGTGGCAAAAACATTCAGTACTTC. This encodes CASSLDNQGSGKNIQYF. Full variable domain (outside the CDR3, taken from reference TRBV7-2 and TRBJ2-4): GAGVSQSPSNKVTEKGKDVELRCDPISGHTALYWYRQSLGQGLEFLIYFQGNSAPDKSGLPSDRFSAERTGGSVSTLTIQRTQQEDSAVYLCASSLDNQGSGKNIQYFGAGTRLSVL.

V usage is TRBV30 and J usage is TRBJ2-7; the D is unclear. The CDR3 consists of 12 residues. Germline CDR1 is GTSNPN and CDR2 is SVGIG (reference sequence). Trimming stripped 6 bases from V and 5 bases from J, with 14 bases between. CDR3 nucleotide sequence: TGTGCCTGTCGGGCCTATGACCACGAGCAGTACTTC. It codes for CACRAYDHEQYF.

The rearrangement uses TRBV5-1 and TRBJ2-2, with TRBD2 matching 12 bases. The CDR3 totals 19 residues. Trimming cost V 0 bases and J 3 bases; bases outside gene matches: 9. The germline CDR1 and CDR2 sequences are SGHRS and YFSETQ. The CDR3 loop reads CASSLAGLAGGPDTGELFF. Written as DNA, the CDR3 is TGCGCCAGCAGCTTGGCGGGGCTAGCGGGAGGGCCCGACACCGGGGAGCTGTTTTTT.

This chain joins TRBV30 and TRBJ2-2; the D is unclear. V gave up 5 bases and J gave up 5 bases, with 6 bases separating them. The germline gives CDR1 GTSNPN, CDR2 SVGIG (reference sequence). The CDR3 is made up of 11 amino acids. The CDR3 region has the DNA TGTGCCTGGGGCGAGACCGGGGAGCTGTTTTTT. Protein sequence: CAWGETGELFF.

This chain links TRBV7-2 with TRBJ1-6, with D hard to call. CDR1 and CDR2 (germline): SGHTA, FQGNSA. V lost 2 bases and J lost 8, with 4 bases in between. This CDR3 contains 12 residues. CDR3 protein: CASSLPYSPLHF. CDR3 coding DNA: TGTGCCAGCAGCTTACCCTATTCACCCCTCCACTTT.

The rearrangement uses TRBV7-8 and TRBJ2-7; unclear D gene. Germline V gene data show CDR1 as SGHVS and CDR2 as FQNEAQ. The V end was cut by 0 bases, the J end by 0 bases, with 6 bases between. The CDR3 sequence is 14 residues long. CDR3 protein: CASSLAEFSYEQYF. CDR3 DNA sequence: TGTGCCAGCAGCTTAGCTGAGTTCTCCTACGAGCAGTACTTC. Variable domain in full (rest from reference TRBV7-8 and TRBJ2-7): GAGVSQSPRYKVAKRGQDVALRCDPISGHVSLFWYQQALGQGPEFLTYFQNEAQLDKSGLPSDRFFAERPEGSVSTLKIQRTQQEDSAVYLCASSLAEFSYEQYFGPGTRLTVT.

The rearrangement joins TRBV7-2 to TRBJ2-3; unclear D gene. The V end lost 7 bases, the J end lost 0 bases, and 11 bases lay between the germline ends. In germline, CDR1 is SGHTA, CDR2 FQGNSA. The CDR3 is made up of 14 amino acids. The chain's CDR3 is CASKAGSSTDTQYF. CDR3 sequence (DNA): TGTGCCAGCAAGGCAGGCTCTAGCACAGATACGCAGTATTTT. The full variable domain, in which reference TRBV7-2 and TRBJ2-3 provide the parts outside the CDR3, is GAGVSQSPSNKVTEKGKDVELRCDPISGHTALYWYRQSLGQGLEFLIYFQGNSAPDKSGLPSDRFSAERTGGSVSTLTIQRTQQEDSAVYLCASKAGSSTDTQYFGPGTRLTVL.

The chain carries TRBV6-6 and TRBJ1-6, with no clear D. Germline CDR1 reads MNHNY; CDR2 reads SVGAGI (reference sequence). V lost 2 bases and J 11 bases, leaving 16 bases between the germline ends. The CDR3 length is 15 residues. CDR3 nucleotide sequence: TGTGCCAGCAGTTACCCCCCGGACCTCACCCCACCCCTCCACTTT. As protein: CASSYPPDLTPPLHF.

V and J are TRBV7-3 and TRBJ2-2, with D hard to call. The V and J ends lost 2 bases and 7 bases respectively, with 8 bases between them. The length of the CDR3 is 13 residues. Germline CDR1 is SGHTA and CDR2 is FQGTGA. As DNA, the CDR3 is TGTGCCAGCAGCTTATCGGGCGGCGGGGAGCTGTTTTTT. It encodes CASSLSGGGELFF. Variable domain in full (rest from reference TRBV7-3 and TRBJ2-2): GAGVSQTPSNKVTEKGKYVELRCDPISGHTALYWYRQSLGQGPEFLIYFQGTGAADDSGLPNDRFFAVRPEGSVSTLKIQRTERGDSAVYLCASSLSGGGELFFGEGSRLTVL.

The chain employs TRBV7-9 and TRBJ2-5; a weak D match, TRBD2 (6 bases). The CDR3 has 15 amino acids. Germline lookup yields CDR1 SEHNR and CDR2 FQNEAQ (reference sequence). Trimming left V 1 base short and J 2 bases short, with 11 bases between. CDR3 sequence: CASSLGTTSQETQYF. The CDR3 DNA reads TGTGCCAGCAGCTTAGGGACTACCTCACAAGAGACCCAGTACTTC.

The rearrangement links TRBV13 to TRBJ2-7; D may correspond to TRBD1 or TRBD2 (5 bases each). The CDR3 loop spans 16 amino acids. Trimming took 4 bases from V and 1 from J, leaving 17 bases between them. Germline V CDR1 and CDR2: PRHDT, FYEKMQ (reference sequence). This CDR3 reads CASSYRTGTESYEQYF. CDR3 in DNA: TGTGCCAGCAGCTACCGAACCGGGACGGAGTCCTACGAGCAGTACTTC.

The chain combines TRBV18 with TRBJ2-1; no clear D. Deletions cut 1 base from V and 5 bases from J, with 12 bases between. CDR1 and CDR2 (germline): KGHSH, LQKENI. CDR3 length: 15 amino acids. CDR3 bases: TGTGCCAGCTCACCACAGGTGACTCCTGACAATGAGCAGTTCTTC. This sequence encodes CASSPQVTPDNEQFF.

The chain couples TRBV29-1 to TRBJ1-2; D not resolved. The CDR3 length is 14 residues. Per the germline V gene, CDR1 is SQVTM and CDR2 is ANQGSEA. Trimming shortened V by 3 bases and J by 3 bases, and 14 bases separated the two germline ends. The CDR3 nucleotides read TGCAGCGTTGAGCGCAGGTTGGAGCACTATGGCTACACCTTC. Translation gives CSVERRLEHYGYTF.

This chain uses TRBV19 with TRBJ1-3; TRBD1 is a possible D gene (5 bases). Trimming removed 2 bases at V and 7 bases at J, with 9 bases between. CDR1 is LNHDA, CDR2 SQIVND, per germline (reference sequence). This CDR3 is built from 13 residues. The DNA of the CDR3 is TGTGCCAGTAGTATATTGAAGGGGAACACCATATATTTT. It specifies CASSILKGNTIYF.

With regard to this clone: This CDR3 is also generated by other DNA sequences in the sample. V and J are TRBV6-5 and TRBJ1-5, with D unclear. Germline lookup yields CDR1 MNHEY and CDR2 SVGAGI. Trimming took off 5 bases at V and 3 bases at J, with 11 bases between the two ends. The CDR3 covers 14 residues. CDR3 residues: CASSRTGFNQPQHF. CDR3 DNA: TGTGCCAGCAGTCGGACCGGCTTCAATCAGCCCCAGCATTTT.

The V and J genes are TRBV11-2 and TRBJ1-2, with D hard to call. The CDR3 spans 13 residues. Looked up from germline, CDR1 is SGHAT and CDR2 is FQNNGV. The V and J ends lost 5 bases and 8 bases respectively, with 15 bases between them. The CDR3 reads CASSPGIGFGYTF. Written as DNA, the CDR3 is TGTGCCAGCAGCCCCGGGATAGGGTTCGGCTACACCTTC. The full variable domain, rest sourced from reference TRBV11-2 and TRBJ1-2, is EAGVAQSPRYKIIEKRQSVAFWCNPISGHATLYWYQQILGQGPKLLIQFQNNGVVDDSQLPKDRFSAERLKGVDSTLKIQPAKLEDSAVYLCASSPGIGFGYTFGSGTRLTVV.

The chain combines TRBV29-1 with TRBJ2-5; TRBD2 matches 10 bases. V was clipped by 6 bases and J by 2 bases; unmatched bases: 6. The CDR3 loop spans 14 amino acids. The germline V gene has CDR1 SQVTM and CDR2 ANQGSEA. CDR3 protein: CSVRPSGGQETQYF. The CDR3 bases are TGCAGCGTGCGACCTAGCGGGGGTCAAGAGACCCAGTACTTC.

The CDR3 DNA sequence: TGTGCCAGCAGTTGGGACGACAGGGGAAATCAGCCCCAGCATTTT. This encodes CASSWDDRGNQPQHF. The chain carries TRBV6-6 and TRBJ1-5; 8 bases agree with TRBD1. The germline CDR1 and CDR2 sequences are MNHNY and SVGAGI (reference sequence). The CDR3 loop spans 15 amino acids. The junction had 6 bases not matched to a gene; V was cut back by 4 bases and J by 4 bases.